The 22 T cell receptor beta chains below come from one sample, sequenced in a study of shared clonotypes between healthy human individuals. Clones were sequenced by immunoSEQ multiplex PCR, and TCRdb holds only the in-frame ones, with some missing. The sample consists of roughly 2,500,000 clones, approximately 93% of them appearing once. The sequenced sample was naive CD4+ T cells from PBMCs. As for subset: CD45RA+ positively selected. The source is a man younger than 30 in good health. Some clones in this sample may be carry-over from other donors' samples.

The rearrangement links TRBV25-1 to TRBJ2-1; D is uncertain. The germline gives CDR1 MGHDK, CDR2 SYGVNS. Between the trimmed V and J ends, which lost 6 bases and 5 bases, there was a span of 14 bases. This CDR3 contains 14 residues. The CDR3 DNA sequence: TGTGCCAGCAGCCCTTCTGTGTGGGACAATGAGCAGTTCTTC. This codes for CASSPSVWDNEQFF.

CDR3 region: CASSLVGTGNTIYF. In DNA, the CDR3 is TGTGCCAGCAGCTTGGTTGGGACAGGAAACACCATATATTTT. This rearrangement joins TRBV7-9 to TRBJ1-3, with D perhaps matching TRBD1 (6 bases). In germline, CDR1 is SEHNR, CDR2 FQNEAQ (reference sequence). The CDR3 loop spans 14 amino acids. The ends were cut back, 3 bases at V and 4 bases at J, with 10 bases in the middle.

This chain links TRBV5-1 with TRBJ1-1; D remains ambiguous. V dropped 4 bases and J dropped 0 bases, with 13 bases sitting between them. This CDR3 region has 15 residues. CDR1 SGHRS and CDR2 YFSETQ come from the germline V gene. The CDR3 sequence: CASSPSGNMNTEAFF. The CDR3, as DNA: TGCGCCAGCAGCCCATCGGGCAACATGAACACTGAAGCTTTCTTT.

The rearrangement uses TRBV7-3 and TRBJ2-5, with TRBD2 matching over 9 bases. This CDR3 comprises 16 residues. Germline CDR1 reads SGHTA; CDR2 reads FQGTGA. V was clipped by 1 base and J by 5 bases; unmatched bases: 8. In DNA form, the CDR3 reads TGTGCCAGCAGCTTAATTGGGCGGGAGGGCCTCGAGACCCAGTACTTC. Translation: CASSLIGREGLETQYF.

The chain uses TRBV28 and TRBJ1-2, with a possible D match to TRBD1 (5 bases). The CDR3 spans 14 residues. Germline V gene sequence: CDR1 MDHEN, CDR2 SYDVKM. The ends were cut back, 3 bases at V and 4 bases at J, with 12 bases in the middle. CDR3 nucleotide sequence: TGTGCCAGCAGTTTCCGGGGACCTACCTATGGCTACACCTTC. This codes for CASSFRGPTYGYTF.

The chain recombines TRBV19 with TRBJ2-1, with 9 bases that match TRBD2. The J segment lost 6 bases and the V segment lost 7 bases, leaving 10 bases of the junction unmatched. CDR1 and CDR2 from the germline V gene are LNHDA and SQIVND (reference sequence). The CDR3 spans 15 residues. CDR3 residues: CASNAGTSISNEQFF. CDR3 nucleotide sequence: TGTGCCAGTAACGCCGGGACTAGCATCAGCAATGAGCAGTTCTTC.

V is TRBV5-1 and J is TRBJ2-3; 10 bases fit TRBD2. Germline V CDR1 and CDR2: SGHRS, YFSETQ. Trimming cost V 0 bases and J 8 bases; bases outside gene matches: 12. The CDR3 totals 17 residues. The CDR3 DNA follows: TGCGCCAGCAGCTTGGGCCCCCTAGCGGGAGATTCAGCTACGCAGTATTTT. Protein: CASSLGPLAGDSATQYF.

In the case of this clone: Other nucleotide sequences in the sample specify the same CDR3. The V call is TRBV7-2, the J call TRBJ1-5; no clear D. CDR3 length: 14 residues. Looked up from germline, CDR1 is SGHTA and CDR2 is FQGNSA. V gave up 1 base and J gave up 4 bases, with 8 bases separating them. In nucleotides, the CDR3 is TGTGCCAGCAGCTTAGAGGGTGGGAATCAGCCCCAGCATTTT. This gives the protein CASSLEGGNQPQHF.

The V and J genes are TRBV6-6 and TRBJ1-5; maybe TRBD1 (6 bases). CDR1 MNHNY and CDR2 SVGAGI come from the germline V gene (reference sequence). Trimming left V 6 bases short and J 4 bases short, with 13 bases between. The CDR3 has 14 amino acids. The CDR3 nucleotides read TGTGCCAGCAGCACCTCGGACAGTAATCAGCCCCAGCATTTT. Its protein product is CASSTSDSNQPQHF.

V and J are TRBV10-2 and TRBJ1-2, with a possible D match to TRBD1 (6 bases). CDR1 and CDR2 (germline): WSHSY, SAAADI. The V end lost 0 bases, the J end lost 5 bases, and 13 bases lay between the germline ends. The CDR3 runs 15 residues. The CDR3 reads CASSESQGGRYGYTF. Here the CDR3 DNA reads TGCGCCAGCAGTGAGTCACAAGGGGGGAGGTATGGCTACACCTTC.

This clone came up once. Other DNA sequences from this sample encode an identical CDR3 as well. V gene TRBV5-1 combines with J gene TRBJ1-3, with TRBD1 as a possible D gene (6 bases). Germline CDR1 SGHRS, CDR2 YFSETQ. Trimming removed 3 bases at V and 3 bases at J, with 10 bases between. The CDR3 length is 14 residues. In DNA form, the CDR3 reads TGCGCCAGCAGCTCTGGGGGCAGTGGAAACACCATATATTTT. Residues: CASSSGGSGNTIYF.

The V call is TRBV6-5, the J call TRBJ2-5; no clear D gene. Germline lookup yields CDR1 MNHEY and CDR2 SVGAGI. Between the trimmed V and J ends, which lost 6 bases and 0 bases, there was a span of 14 bases. This CDR3 contains 15 residues. DNA for the CDR3: TGTGCCAGCAGAGGTGTGGCGACTTACCAAGAGACCCAGTACTTC. It is translated as CASRGVATYQETQYF.

The chain links TRBV11-3 to TRBJ2-3; D possibly corresponds to TRBD2 (6 bases). Trimming removed 5 bases at V and 0 bases at J, with 9 bases between. This CDR3 comprises 14 residues. CDR1 is SGHNT, CDR2 YENEEA, per germline. The CDR3 sequence: CASSGSGSTDTQYF. In DNA form, the CDR3 reads TGTGCCAGCAGCGGCAGCGGGAGCACAGATACGCAGTATTTT.

This rearrangement joins TRBV4-1 to TRBJ1-5, with D unresolved. CDR1 and CDR2 (germline): MGHRA, YSYEKL. V dropped 4 bases and J dropped 2 bases, with 12 bases sitting between them. The CDR3 loop spans 15 amino acids. The CDR3 region is CASSLTDPGNQPQHF. In nucleotides, the CDR3 is TGCGCCAGCAGCCTCACAGATCCGGGCAATCAGCCCCAGCATTTT.

The chain combines TRBV28 with TRBJ2-3, with 8 bases that match TRBD2. The germline gives CDR1 MDHEN, CDR2 SYDVKM. This CDR3 has 15 residues. V shed 3 bases and J 3 bases; nucleotides not matched to a gene: 5. CDR3 DNA sequence: TGTGCCAGCAGTTTTGGTGGACTAGCTACAGATACGCAGTATTTT. This codes for CASSFGGLATDTQYF.

The CDR3 nucleotides are TGCGCCAGCAGTCAACCTCGCCCTGTACGAGGCAAGGGACTCGTTGATTCCTACGAGCAGTACTTC. This gives the protein CASSQPRPVRGKGLVDSYEQYF. V usage is TRBV23-1 and J usage is TRBJ2-7; the D gene is possibly TRBD2 (6 bases). TRBV23-1 is identified as an open reading frame with a role that is uncertain. V lost 2 bases, J lost 1 base, and 33 bases lay in between. The CDR3 contains 22 residues.

This chain links TRBV5-4 with TRBJ2-2; D not resolved. The CDR3 spans 16 residues. Deletions cut 4 bases from V and 3 bases from J, with 16 bases between. Germline V lookup: CDR1 SGHNT, CDR2 YYREEE (reference sequence). This CDR3 is CASSQAVGSDTGELFF. The CDR3 DNA reads as TGTGCCAGCAGCCAAGCCGTAGGTTCGGACACCGGGGAGCTGTTTTTT.

The V call is TRBV5-1, the J call TRBJ1-2, with D tentatively TRBD1 (6 bases). The CDR3 spans 13 residues. Trimming took 4 bases from V and 4 from J, leaving 11 bases between them. Germline lookup yields CDR1 SGHRS and CDR2 YFSETQ. The DNA for the CDR3 is TGCGCCAGCAGCCCGGGGACATTCTATGGCTACACCTTC. Protein: CASSPGTFYGYTF.

This chain connects TRBV5-6 to TRBJ1-4; D uncertain. In germline, CDR1 is SGHDT, CDR2 YYEEEE. The CDR3 has 16 amino acids. The V gene lost 0 bases and the J gene lost 8 bases, with 17 bases spanning the gap. The CDR3 reads CASSLGKVPTEEKLFF. CDR3 coding DNA: TGTGCCAGCAGCTTGGGGAAGGTCCCTACGGAGGAAAAACTGTTTTTT. Filled out from reference TRBV5-6 and TRBJ1-4, the complete variable domain reads DAGVTQSPTHLIKTRGQQVTLRCSPKSGHDTVSWYQQALGQGPQFIFQYYEEEERQRGNFPDRFSGHQFPNYSSELNVNALLLGDSALYLCASSLGKVPTEEKLFFGSGTQLSVL.

This clone was seen a handful of times. The V call is TRBV27, the J call TRBJ2-7; D possibly matches TRBD1 or TRBD2 (5 bases each). This CDR3 has 11 amino acids. Germline CDR1 and CDR2: MNHEY and SMNVEV (reference sequence). Trimming took 5 bases from V and 6 from J, leaving 8 bases between them. The CDR3 nucleotides read TGTGCCAGCAGTCGGGGCACCGAGCAGTACTTC. Translation: CASSRGTEQYF.

This CDR3 is CASSNPTRWWAQYF. The DNA for the CDR3 is TGTGCCAGCAGCAACCCAACTAGATGGTGGGCCCAGTACTTC. The chain recombines TRBV27 with TRBJ2-5; possible D gene TRBD2, 5 bases. The V end was cut by 6 bases, the J end by 9 bases, with 20 bases between. The V gene's germline CDR1 is MNHEY and CDR2 SMNVEV (reference sequence). The CDR3 extends over 14 amino acids.

The chain links TRBV6-5 to TRBJ1-2; 10 positions agree with TRBD1. V gave up 2 bases and J gave up 10 bases; unmatched junction bases: 4. Germline CDR1 and CDR2: MNHEY and SVGAGI. The CDR3 length is 13 residues. CDR3 protein: CASSYGTGANYTF. The CDR3 nucleotides are TGTGCCAGCAGTTACGGGACAGGGGCGAACTACACCTTC.